Here is one T cell receptor (beta chain) with its context. Antigen: not known. This entry belongs to a study of cytomegalovirus exposure and HLA in healthy donors. The CDR3 contains 15 residues. With 1 base clipped from V and 9 bases from J, the junction kept 4 bases outside the gene matches. Germline V CDR1 and CDR2: SGHVS, FQNEAQ. The PCR used 60 Vbeta and 13 Jbeta primers. Clones were sequenced by immunoSEQ multiplex PCR, and TCRdb holds only the in-frame ones, with some missing. This sample carries around 200,000 clones, roughly four fifths of them seen once, and the ten largest clones take 1.5% to 2%. Study-level results: It was likely that a cluster of highly shared sequence variants was a sequencing artifact. Among TCR beta chains, those listed as cytomegalovirus-associated numbered about 160. The study had only CMV serostatus as immune exposure information.

The sample was PBMCs. This TCR derives from a man aged 50-60 years in good health and CMV-seronegative. The gene calls are TRBV7-8 and TRBJ1-6; 9 positions match TRBD1. CDR3 protein: CASSLEGQGGSPLHF. In DNA form, the CDR3 reads TGTGCCAGCAGCTTAGAGGGACAGGGAGGTTCACCCCTCCACTTT.